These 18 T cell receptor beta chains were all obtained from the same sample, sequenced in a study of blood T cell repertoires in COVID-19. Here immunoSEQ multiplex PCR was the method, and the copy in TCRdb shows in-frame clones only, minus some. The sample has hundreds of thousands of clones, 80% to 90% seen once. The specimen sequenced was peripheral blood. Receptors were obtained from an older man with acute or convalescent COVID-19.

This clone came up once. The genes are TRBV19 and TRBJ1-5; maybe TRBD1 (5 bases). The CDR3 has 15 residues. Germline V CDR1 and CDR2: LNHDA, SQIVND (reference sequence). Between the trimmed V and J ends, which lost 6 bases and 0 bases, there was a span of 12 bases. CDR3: CASSPMTDSNQPQHF. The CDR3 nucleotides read TGTGCCAGTAGCCCAATGACAGATAGCAATCAGCCCCAGCATTTT.

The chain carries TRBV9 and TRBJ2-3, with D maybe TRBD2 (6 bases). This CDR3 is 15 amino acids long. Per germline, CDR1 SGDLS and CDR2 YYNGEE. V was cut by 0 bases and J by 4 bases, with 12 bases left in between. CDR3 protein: CASSVEGAGADTQYF. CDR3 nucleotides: TGTGCCAGCAGCGTAGAAGGAGCGGGTGCAGATACGCAGTATTTT.

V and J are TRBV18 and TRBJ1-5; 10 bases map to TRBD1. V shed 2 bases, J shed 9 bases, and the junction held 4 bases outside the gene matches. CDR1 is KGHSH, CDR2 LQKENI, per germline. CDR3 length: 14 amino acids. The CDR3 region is CASSPRDRGVPQHF. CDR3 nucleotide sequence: TGTGCCAGCTCACCAAGGGACAGGGGTGTGCCCCAGCATTTT.

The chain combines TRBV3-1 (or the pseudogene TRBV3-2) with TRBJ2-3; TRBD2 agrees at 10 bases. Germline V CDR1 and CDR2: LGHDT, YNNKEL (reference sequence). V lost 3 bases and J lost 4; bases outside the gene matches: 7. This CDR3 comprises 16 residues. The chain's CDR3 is CASSHEIAGGSDTQYF. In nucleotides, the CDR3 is TGTGCCAGCAGCCACGAAATAGCGGGGGGATCAGATACGCAGTATTTT.

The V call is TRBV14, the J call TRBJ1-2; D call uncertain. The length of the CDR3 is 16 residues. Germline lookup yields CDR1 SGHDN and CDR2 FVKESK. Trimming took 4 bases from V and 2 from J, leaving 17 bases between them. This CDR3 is CASSPLRDRLNYGYTF. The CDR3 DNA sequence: TGTGCCAGCAGCCCCCTGAGGGATCGACTGAACTATGGCTACACCTTC. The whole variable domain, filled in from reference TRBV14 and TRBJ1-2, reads EAGVTQFPSHSVIEKGQTVTLRCDPISGHDNLYWYRRVMGKEIKFLLHFVKESKQDESGMPNNRFLAERTGGTYSTLKVQPAELEDSGVYFCASSPLRDRLNYGYTFGSGTRLTVV.

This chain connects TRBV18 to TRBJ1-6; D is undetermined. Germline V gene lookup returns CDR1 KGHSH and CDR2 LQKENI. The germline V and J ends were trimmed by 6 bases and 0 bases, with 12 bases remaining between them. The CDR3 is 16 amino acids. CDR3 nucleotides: TGTGCCAGCTCCTTGGAACAGAGCTCCTATAATTCACCCCTCCACTTT. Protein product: CASSLEQSSYNSPLHF.

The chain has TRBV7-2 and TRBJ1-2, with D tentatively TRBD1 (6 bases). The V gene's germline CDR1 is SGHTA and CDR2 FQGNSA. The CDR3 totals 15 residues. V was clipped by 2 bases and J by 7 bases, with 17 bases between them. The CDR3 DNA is TGTGCCAGCAGCTTATTGATGGGGGGGCAGGGTGGCTACACCTTC. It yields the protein CASSLLMGGQGGYTF.

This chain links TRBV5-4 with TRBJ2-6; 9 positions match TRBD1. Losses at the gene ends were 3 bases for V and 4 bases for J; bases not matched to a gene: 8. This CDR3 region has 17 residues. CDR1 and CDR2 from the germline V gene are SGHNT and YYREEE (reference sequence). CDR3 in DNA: TGTGCCAGCAGCTGGGACAGGGACAGCTCCGGGGCCAACGTCCTGACTTTC. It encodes CASSWDRDSSGANVLTF.

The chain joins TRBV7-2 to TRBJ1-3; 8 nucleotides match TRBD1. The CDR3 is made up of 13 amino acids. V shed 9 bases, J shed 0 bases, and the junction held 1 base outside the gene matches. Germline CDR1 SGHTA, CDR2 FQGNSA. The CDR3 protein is CASQGASGNTIYF. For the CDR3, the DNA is TGTGCCAGTCAGGGGGCCTCTGGAAACACCATATATTTT.

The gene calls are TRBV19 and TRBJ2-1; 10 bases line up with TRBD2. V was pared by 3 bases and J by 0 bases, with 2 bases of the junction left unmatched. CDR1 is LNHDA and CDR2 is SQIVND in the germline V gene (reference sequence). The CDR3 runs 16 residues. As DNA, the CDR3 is TGTGCCAGTAGTATCACTAGCGGGGTCTCCTACAATGAGCAGTTCTTC. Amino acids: CASSITSGVSYNEQFF.

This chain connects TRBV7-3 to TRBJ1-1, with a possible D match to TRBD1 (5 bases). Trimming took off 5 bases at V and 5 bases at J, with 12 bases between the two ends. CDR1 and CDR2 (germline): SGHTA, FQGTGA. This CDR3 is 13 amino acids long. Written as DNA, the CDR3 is TGTGCCAGCAGCGGGAGGGGAGAAACTGAAGCTTTCTTT. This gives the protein CASSGRGETEAFF.

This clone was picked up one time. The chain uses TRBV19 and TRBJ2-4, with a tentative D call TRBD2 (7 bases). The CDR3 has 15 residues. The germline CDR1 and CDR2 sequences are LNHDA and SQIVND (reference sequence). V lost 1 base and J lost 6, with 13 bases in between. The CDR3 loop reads CASSIGRGGGNIQYF. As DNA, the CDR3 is TGTGCCAGTAGTATAGGAAGGGGAGGGGGAAACATTCAGTACTTC.

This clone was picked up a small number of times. CDR3: CASSYSAGLAKNIQYF. In nucleotides, the CDR3 is TGTGCCAGCAGTTACTCGGCGGGCCTAGCCAAAAACATTCAGTACTTC. The chain is built from TRBV6-2 or TRBV6-3 and TRBJ2-4; D perhaps matches TRBD2 (5 bases). The CDR3 length is 16 residues. Germline V gene data show CDR1 as MNHEY and CDR2 as SVGEGT. V was pared by 0 bases and J by 0 bases, with 9 bases between.

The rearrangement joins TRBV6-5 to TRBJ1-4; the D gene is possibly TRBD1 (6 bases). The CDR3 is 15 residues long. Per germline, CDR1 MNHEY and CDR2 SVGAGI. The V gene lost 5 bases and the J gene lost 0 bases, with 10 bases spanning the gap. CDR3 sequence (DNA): TGTGCCAGCAGTCTGGACAGCCCAACTAATGAAAAACTGTTTTTT. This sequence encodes CASSLDSPTNEKLFF.

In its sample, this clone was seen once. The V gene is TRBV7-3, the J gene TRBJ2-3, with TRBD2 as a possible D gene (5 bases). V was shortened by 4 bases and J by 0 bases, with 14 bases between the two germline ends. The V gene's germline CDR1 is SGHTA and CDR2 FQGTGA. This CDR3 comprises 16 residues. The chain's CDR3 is CASSSPGSPSTDTQYF. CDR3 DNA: TGTGCCAGCAGCTCCCCGGGGTCGCCTAGCACAGATACGCAGTATTTT.

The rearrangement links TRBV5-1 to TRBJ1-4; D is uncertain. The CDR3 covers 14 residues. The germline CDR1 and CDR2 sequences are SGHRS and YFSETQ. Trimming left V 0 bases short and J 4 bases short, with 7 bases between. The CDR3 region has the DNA TGCGCCAGCAGCTTGGATAGTGTTAATGAAAAACTGTTTTTT. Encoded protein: CASSLDSVNEKLFF.

The CDR3 nucleotides read TGTGCCAGCAGCTTAGCGGAACTAGCGGGGTCCACAGATACGCAGTATTTT. Its translation is CASSLAELAGSTDTQYF. This sequence joins TRBV7-9 and TRBJ2-3, with TRBD2 identical over 10 bases. V was pared by 0 bases and J by 2 bases, with 5 bases of the junction left unmatched. CDR3 length: 17 residues. The germline gives CDR1 SEHNR, CDR2 FQNEAQ (reference sequence). The full variable domain, rest sourced from reference TRBV7-9 and TRBJ2-3, is DTGVSQNPRHKITKRGQNVTFRCDPISEHNRLYWYRQTLGQGPEFLTYFQNEAQLEKSRLLSDRFSAERPKGSFSTLEIQRTEQGDSAMYLCASSLAELAGSTDTQYFGPGTRLTVL.

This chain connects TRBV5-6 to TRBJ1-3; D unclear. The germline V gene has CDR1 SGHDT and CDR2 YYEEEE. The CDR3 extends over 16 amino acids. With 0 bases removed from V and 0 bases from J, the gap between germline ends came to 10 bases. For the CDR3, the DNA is TGTGCCAGCAGCTTGGTCGGAGAACGCTCTGGAAACACCATATATTTT. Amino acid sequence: CASSLVGERSGNTIYF.